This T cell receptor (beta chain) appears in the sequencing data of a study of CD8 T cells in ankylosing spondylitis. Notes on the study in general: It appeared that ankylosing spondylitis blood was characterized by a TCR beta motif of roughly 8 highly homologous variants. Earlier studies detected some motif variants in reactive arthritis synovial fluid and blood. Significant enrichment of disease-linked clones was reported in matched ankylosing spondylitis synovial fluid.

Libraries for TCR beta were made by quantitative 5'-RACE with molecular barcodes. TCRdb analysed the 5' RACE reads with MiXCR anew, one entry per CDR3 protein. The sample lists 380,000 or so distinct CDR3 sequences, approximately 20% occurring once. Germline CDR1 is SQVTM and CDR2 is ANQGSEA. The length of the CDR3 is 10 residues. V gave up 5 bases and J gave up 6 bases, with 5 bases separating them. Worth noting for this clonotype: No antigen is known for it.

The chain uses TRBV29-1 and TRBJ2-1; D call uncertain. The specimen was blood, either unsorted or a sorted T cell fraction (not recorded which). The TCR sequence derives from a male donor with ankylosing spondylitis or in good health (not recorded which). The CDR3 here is CSVWANEQFF. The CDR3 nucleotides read TGCAGCGTTTGGGCCAATGAGCAGTTCTTC.